This T cell receptor (beta chain) was sequenced for a study of blood T cell repertoires in COVID-19. The wider study: Sites in the United States, Italy and Spain provided acute and convalescent COVID-19 samples. Sample material is recorded as cDNA or gDNA derived from T cells, B-cell-depleted T cells, or PBMCs.

How the authors handled the data: Estimated nucleated cell counts came from reference gene primer amplification. Produced via immunoSEQ multiplex PCR; TCRdb's table is partial and in-frame only. V and J calls and clone size are those listed in that table; D and trimming were worked out from the DNA. The sample consists of 80,000 to 100,000 clones, roughly nine tenths of them appearing once. This clone appeared once. This receptor was obtained from a human donor with active COVID-19. The donor label of this sample is uncertain. The sequenced sample consisted of peripheral blood.

The CDR3 DNA reads as TGCGCCAGCAGCTTGGCGGGGACAGGGTTCGAGCAGTACTTC. Protein: CASSLAGTGFEQYF. This chain links TRBV5-1 with TRBJ2-7, with 9 bases matching TRBD1. Trimming cost V 0 bases and J 6 bases; bases outside gene matches: 4. The length of the CDR3 is 14 residues. The germline gives CDR1 SGHRS, CDR2 YFSETQ.